These 16 T cell receptor beta chains share one sample of origin, sequenced in a study. TCRdb used MiXCR to reprocess the 5' RACE reads, holding one entry per CDR3 protein. Seen here are about 64,000 distinct CDR3 sequences, under 25% observed once, and the top ten hold approximately 3.1%. Sequencing was done on a sample of memory CD4+ T cells sorted from a lymph node. This sample's subset: memory CD4+ T cells, CD4+CD45RO+CD25-. Receptors were obtained from a female donor with breast cancer.

This clonotype was picked up a small number of times. CDR3 residues: CSARAGVEFSNQPQHF. CDR3 nucleotide sequence: TGCAGTGCTCGGGCAGGCGTGGAATTTAGCAATCAGCCCCAGCATTTT. The chain uses TRBV20-1 and TRBJ1-5; D uncertain. The CDR3 is 16 amino acids. The V gene's germline CDR1 is DFQATT and CDR2 SNEGSKA (reference sequence). V lost 5 bases to trimming and J lost 0 bases, with 17 bases between them.

This clonotype was detected ten times or more. The V and J genes are TRBV12-3 or TRBV12-4 and TRBJ2-4; D perhaps matches TRBD1 (6 bases). V shed 6 bases and J shed 2 bases, with 14 bases lying between them. The CDR3 runs to 15 residues. CDR3 coding DNA: TGTGCCAGCAGGAGTGGGGGCGAGTCCAAAAACATTCAGTACTTC. This translates into CASRSGGESKNIQYF.

In its sample, this clonotype was seen many times. The rearrangement uses TRBV7-9 and TRBJ1-5; weak D call: TRBD1 (5 bases). Deletions cut 4 bases from V and 4 bases from J, with 17 bases between. CDR1 and CDR2 (germline): SEHNR, FQNEAQ (reference sequence). The CDR3 length is 16 residues. Here the CDR3 DNA reads TGTGCCAGCAGCTCCGGAGAGGCGGGGGTAAATCAGCCCCAGCATTTT. Residues: CASSSGEAGVNQPQHF. Full variable domain (remainder filled in from reference TRBV7-9 and TRBJ1-5): DTGVSQNPRHKITKRGQNVTFRCDPISEHNRLYWYRQTLGQGPEFLTYFQNEAQLEKSRLLSDRFSAERPKGSFSTLEIQRTEQGDSAMYLCASSSGEAGVNQPQHFGDGTRLSIL.

The chain couples TRBV10-3 to TRBJ1-3; D is perhaps TRBD1 (5 bases). Germline CDR1 and CDR2: ENHRY and SYGVKD. The CDR3 contains 13 residues. The germline V and J ends were trimmed by 10 bases and 0 bases, with 10 bases remaining between them. The DNA for the CDR3 is TGTGCCAGCCGGGACCTCTCTGGAAACACCATATATTTT. Its protein is CASRDLSGNTIYF.

The sample holds many counts of this clonotype. CDR3 nucleotides: TGCAGTGCCACGGACAGTTATAGCAATCAGCCCCAGCATTTT. It codes for CSATDSYSNQPQHF. The chain joins TRBV20-1 to TRBJ1-5; a possible D gene is TRBD1 (6 bases). CDR3 size: 14 residues. V lost 6 bases, J lost 0 bases, and 12 bases lay in between. Per germline, CDR1 DFQATT and CDR2 SNEGSKA (reference sequence).

This clonotype was observed a handful of times. J is TRBJ1-2 and V is TRBV24-1; D is perhaps TRBD1 (5 bases). Trimming took off 5 bases at V and 3 bases at J, with 6 bases between the two ends. CDR1 is KGHDR, CDR2 SFDVKD, per germline. The CDR3 runs 12 residues. CDR3 sequence: CATSAGDYGYTF. CDR3 bases: TGTGCCACCAGTGCGGGGGACTATGGCTACACCTTC.

This clonotype was observed a few times. This chain joins TRBV5-1 and TRBJ2-1; D gene uncertain. The CDR3 runs to 14 residues. Trimming left V 0 bases short and J 5 bases short, with 9 bases between. Germline CDR1 and CDR2: SGHRS and YFSETQ. CDR3 sequence: CASSLDVGNNEQFF. CDR3 sequence (DNA): TGCGCCAGCAGCTTGGATGTGGGTAACAATGAGCAGTTCTTC.

The chain is built from TRBV20-1 and TRBJ2-1; no clear D. Looked up from germline, CDR1 is DFQATT and CDR2 is SNEGSKA (reference sequence). Trimming stripped 4 bases from V and 12 bases from J, with 16 bases between. The CDR3 is 12 residues long. The CDR3 DNA is TGCAGTGCTAACCGGCTTGTGAACGGGCAGTTCTTC. Its protein product is CSANRLVNGQFF.

On this clonotype: At one end, the junction sequence differs from germline, possibly due to a read error. The J gene is TRBJ2-1, the V gene TRBV4-3, with 15 bases lining up with TRBD2. Germline V gene sequence: CDR1 LGHNA, CDR2 YSLEER. The CDR3 is 21 residues long. Written as DNA, the CDR3 is TGCGCCAGCAGCCAAGACGCCGGGACTAGCGGGAGGTGGAGCTCCCACAATGAGCAGTTCTTC. It specifies CASSQDAGTSGRWSSHNEQFF.

The sample holds many counts of this clonotype. The CDR3: CASSLGGTGGYNSPLHF. CDR3 coding DNA: TGTGCCAGCAGCTTAGGGGGGACAGGGGGCTATAATTCACCCCTCCACTTT. This chain uses TRBV7-8 with TRBJ1-6; 11 positions match TRBD1. CDR1 and CDR2 from the germline V gene are SGHVS and FQNEAQ. Trimming cost V 1 base and J 3 bases; bases outside gene matches: 2. This CDR3 region has 17 residues. The full variable domain, completed using reference TRBV7-8 and TRBJ1-6, is GAGVSQSPRYKVAKRGQDVALRCDPISGHVSLFWYQQALGQGPEFLTYFQNEAQLDKSGLPSDRFFAERPEGSVSTLKIQRTQQEDSAVYLCASSLGGTGGYNSPLHFGNGTRLTVT.

V usage is TRBV5-1 and J usage is TRBJ2-7; possible D gene TRBD1, 6 bases. Germline lookup yields CDR1 SGHRS and CDR2 YFSETQ. Trimming pared 4 bases from V and 6 bases from J, leaving 29 bases between. This CDR3 comprises 18 residues. CDR3 sequence: CASSITIIQGPSPREQYF. The CDR3 DNA follows: TGCGCCAGCAGCATCACCATAATACAGGGTCCCTCCCCCCGCGAGCAGTACTTC.

This clonotype showed up just a few times. The rearrangement uses TRBV7-2 and TRBJ2-5, with D perhaps being TRBD1 or TRBD2 (5 bases each). Trimming stripped 5 bases from V and 7 bases from J, with 20 bases between. CDR3 length: 15 amino acids. The germline gives CDR1 SGHTA, CDR2 FQGNSA. CDR3: CASSGGRLTRATQYF. In nucleotides, the CDR3 is TGTGCCAGCAGCGGGGGTCGACTAACAAGAGCGACCCAGTACTTC.

This clonotype was observed a single time. This may come from a read error, since a much larger clone is one base off. For the CDR3, the DNA is TGCAGCGTTGAACAAGGGGGACAGGGCGACGACTACACCTTC. Translation gives CSVEQGGQGDDYTF. This chain uses TRBV29-1 with TRBJ1-2; 9 nucleotides agree with TRBD1. The germline V gene encodes CDR1 SQVTM and CDR2 ANQGSEA. The CDR3 is 14 amino acids. Trimming at V came to 2 bases and at J to 10 bases, leaving 11 bases not matched to a gene.

In this sample, this clonotype turned up many times. The rearrangement links TRBV7-8 to TRBJ2-3, with 8 bases matching TRBD1. The germline CDR1 and CDR2 sequences are SGHVS and FQNEAQ. The CDR3 is 15 amino acids. V lost 4 bases and J lost 2; bases outside the gene matches: 5. The CDR3 loop is CASSSRQGNTDTQYF. CDR3 DNA: TGTGCCAGCAGCTCCAGACAGGGGAACACAGATACGCAGTATTTT. Full variable domain (missing parts from reference TRBV7-8 and TRBJ2-3): GAGVSQSPRYKVAKRGQDVALRCDPISGHVSLFWYQQALGQGPEFLTYFQNEAQLDKSGLPSDRFFAERPEGSVSTLKIQRTQQEDSAVYLCASSSRQGNTDTQYFGPGTRLTVL.

Worth noting for this clonotype: The junction departs from germline at one end; a sequencing error may be responsible. V usage is TRBV30 and J usage is TRBJ1-6; 9 nucleotides align to TRBD1. The CDR3 runs to 13 residues. Germline V CDR1 and CDR2: GTSNPN, SVGIG (reference sequence). The CDR3 reads CAGRRQGDSPLHF. The CDR3 DNA reads TGTGCCGGGAGAAGACAGGGGGATTCACCCCTCCACTTT.

DNA for the CDR3: TGTGCCAGCAGCTTAGAGAATCGGGGGGGCCTAGATACGCAGTATTTT. Protein product: CASSLENRGGLDTQYF. The V gene is TRBV7-2, the J gene TRBJ2-3, with 8 bases fitting TRBD2. CDR3 size: 16 residues. Germline V lookup: CDR1 SGHTA, CDR2 FQGNSA. The V and J ends lost 1 base and 5 bases, in that order; junction bases with no gene match: 8.